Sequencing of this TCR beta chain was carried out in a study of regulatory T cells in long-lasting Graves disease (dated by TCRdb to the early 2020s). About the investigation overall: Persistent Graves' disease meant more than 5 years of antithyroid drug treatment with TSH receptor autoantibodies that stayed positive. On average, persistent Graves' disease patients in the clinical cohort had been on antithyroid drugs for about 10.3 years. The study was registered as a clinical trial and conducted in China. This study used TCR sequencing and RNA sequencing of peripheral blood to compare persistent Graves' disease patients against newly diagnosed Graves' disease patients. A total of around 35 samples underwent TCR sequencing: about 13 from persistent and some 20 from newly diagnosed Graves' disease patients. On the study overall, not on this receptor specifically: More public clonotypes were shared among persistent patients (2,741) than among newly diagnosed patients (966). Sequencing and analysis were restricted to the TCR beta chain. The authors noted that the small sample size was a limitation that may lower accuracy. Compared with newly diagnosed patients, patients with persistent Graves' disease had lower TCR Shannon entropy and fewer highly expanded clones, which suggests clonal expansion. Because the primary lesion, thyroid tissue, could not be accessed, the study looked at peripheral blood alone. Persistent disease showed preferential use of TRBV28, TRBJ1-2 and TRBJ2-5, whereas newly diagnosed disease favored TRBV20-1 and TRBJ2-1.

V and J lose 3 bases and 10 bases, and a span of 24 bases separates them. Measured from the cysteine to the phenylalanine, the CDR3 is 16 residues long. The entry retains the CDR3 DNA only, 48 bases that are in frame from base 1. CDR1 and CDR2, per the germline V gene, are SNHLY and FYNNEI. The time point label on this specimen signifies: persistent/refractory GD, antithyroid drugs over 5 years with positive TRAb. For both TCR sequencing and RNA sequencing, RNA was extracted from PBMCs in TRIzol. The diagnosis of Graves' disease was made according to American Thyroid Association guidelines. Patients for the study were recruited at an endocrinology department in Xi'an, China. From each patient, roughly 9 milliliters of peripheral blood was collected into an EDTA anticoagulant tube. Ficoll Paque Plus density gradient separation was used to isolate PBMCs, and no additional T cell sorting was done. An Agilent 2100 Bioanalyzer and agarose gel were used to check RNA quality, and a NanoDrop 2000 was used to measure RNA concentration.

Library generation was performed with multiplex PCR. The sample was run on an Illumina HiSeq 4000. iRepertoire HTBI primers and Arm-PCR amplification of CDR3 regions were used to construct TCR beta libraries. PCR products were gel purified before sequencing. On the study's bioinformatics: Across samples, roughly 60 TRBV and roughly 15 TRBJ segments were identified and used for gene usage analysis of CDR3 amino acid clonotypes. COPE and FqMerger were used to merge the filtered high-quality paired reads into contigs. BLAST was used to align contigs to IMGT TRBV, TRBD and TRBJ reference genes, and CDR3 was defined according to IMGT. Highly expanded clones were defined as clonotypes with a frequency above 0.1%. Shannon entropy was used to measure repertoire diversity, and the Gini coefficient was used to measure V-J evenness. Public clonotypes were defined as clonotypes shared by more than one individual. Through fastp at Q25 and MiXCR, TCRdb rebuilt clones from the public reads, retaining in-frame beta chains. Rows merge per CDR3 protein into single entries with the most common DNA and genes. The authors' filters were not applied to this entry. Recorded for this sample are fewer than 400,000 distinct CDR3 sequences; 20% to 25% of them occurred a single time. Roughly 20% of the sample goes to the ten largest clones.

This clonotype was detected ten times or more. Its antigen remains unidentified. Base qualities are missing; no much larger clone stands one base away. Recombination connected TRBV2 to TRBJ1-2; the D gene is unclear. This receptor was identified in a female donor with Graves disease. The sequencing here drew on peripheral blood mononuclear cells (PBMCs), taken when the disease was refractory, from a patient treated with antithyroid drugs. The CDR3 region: CASSEPKPDWENDYTF. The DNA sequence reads TGTGCCAGCAGTGAGCCAAAGCCTGATTGGGAGAATGACTACACCTTC.